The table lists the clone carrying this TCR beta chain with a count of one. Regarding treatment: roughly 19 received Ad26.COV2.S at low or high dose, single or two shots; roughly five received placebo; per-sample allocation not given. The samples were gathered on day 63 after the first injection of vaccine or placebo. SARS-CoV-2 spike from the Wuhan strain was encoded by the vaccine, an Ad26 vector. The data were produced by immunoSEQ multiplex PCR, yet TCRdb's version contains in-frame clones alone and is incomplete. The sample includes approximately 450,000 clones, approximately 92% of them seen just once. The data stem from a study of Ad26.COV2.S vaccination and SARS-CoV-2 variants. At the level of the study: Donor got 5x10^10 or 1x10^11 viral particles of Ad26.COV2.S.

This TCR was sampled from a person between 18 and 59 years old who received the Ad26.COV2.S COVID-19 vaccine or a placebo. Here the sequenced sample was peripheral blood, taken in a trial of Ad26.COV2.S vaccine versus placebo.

CDR3 sequence: CASSSGVRGEKLFF. For the CDR3, the DNA is TGTGCCAGCAGTTCCGGGGTCCGGGGGGAAAAACTGTTTTTT. The chain is built from TRBV6-5 and TRBJ1-4; D possibly corresponds to TRBD1 (5 bases). V shed 4 bases and J shed 8 bases, with 14 bases lying between them. This CDR3 region has 14 residues. Per the germline V gene, CDR1 is MNHEY and CDR2 is SVGAGI.